These 14 T cell receptor beta chains share one sample of origin, sequenced in a study of early T cells in non-severe SARS-CoV-2 infection. MiXCR, applied by TCRdb to the 5' RACE reads, yields one record per CDR3 protein. The table includes tens of thousands of distinct CDR3 sequences, approximately 12% detected once. The sample consisted of whole blood. All receptors come from an adult who was a healthcare worker with PCR-confirmed SARS-CoV-2 infection or an uninfected control (not recorded which).

There are a few counts of this clonotype. The genes are TRBV7-9 and TRBJ2-2; D possibly corresponds to TRBD1 (6 bases). With 5 bases removed from V and 0 bases from J, the gap between germline ends came to 13 bases. The CDR3 runs to 16 residues. Germline assignment: CDR1 SEHNR and CDR2 FQNEAQ (reference sequence). For the CDR3, the DNA is TGTGCCAGCAGCCCCAGGGGTAACTCGAACACCGGGGAGCTGTTTTTT. It yields the protein CASSPRGNSNTGELFF.

This clonotype turned up a few times. V and J are TRBV12-5 and TRBJ1-1; D uncertain. With 11 bases removed from V and 7 bases from J, the gap between germline ends came to 11 bases. Germline V gene sequence: CDR1 LGHNT, CDR2 FRNRAP. The length of the CDR3 is 10 residues. The CDR3: CACPELEAFF. In DNA form, the CDR3 reads TGTGCTTGCCCGGAACTTGAAGCTTTCTTT.

This clonotype was counted many times. This chain connects TRBV20-1 to TRBJ2-7; 8 bases align to TRBD1. CDR1 DFQATT and CDR2 SNEGSKA come from the germline V gene (reference sequence). The V and J ends lost 5 bases and 5 bases, in that order; junction bases with no gene match: 8. The CDR3 contains 13 residues. DNA of the CDR3: TGCAGTGCTTTCGGACAGGGCCAAAACGAGCAGTACTTC. Translated: CSAFGQGQNEQYF.

This clonotype was seen a handful of times. The chain recombines TRBV18 with TRBJ1-5, with 7 bases lining up with TRBD1. CDR3 size: 15 residues. Germline loops: CDR1 KGHSH, CDR2 LQKENI. Losses at the gene ends were 4 bases for V and 5 bases for J; bases not matched to a gene: 8. CDR3: CASSQTQGTHQPQHF. CDR3 nucleotide sequence: TGTGCCAGCTCACAAACACAGGGGACCCATCAGCCCCAGCATTTT.

This clonotype has a handful of counts. The chain joins TRBV7-9 to TRBJ1-1; D is unresolved. This CDR3 contains 14 residues. V was pared by 4 bases and J by 5 bases, with 14 bases between. The germline V gene encodes CDR1 SEHNR and CDR2 FQNEAQ (reference sequence). The CDR3 DNA follows: TGTGCCAGCAGCTCGGCAGGAGGTGGAACTGAAGCTTTCTTT. As protein: CASSSAGGGTEAFF.

This clonotype was counted many times. The CDR3 protein is CASSPSREQPQHF. The CDR3 bases are TGTGCCAGCAGCCCCTCCAGGGAACAGCCCCAGCATTTT. The V call is TRBV12-3 or TRBV12-4, the J call TRBJ1-5; weak D call: TRBD1 (5 bases). This CDR3 is 13 amino acids long. V dropped 6 bases and J dropped 7 bases, with 13 bases sitting between them.

This clonotype turned up a few times. The chain recombines TRBV20-1 with TRBJ1-5; TRBD1 is a possible D gene (5 bases). The CDR3 contains 17 residues. CDR1 and CDR2 (germline): DFQATT, SNEGSKA (reference sequence). Trimming took 0 bases from V and 2 from J, leaving 17 bases between them. CDR3 protein: CSARDRRGQMGNQPQHF. CDR3 bases: TGCAGTGCTAGAGATCGAAGGGGCCAGATGGGCAATCAGCCCCAGCATTTT.

The gene calls are TRBV28 and TRBJ2-3; the D is unclear. V lost 5 bases, J lost 6 bases, and 9 bases lay in between. The germline V gene has CDR1 MDHEN and CDR2 SYDVKM. The CDR3 length is 12 residues. CDR3 amino acids: CASSLRTDTQYF. CDR3 nucleotides: TGTGCCAGCAGTCTAAGGACGGATACGCAGTATTTT.

Many counts were recorded for this clonotype. The genes are TRBV19 and TRBJ2-3; D may be TRBD1 or TRBD2 (7 bases each). V dropped 6 bases and J dropped 5 bases, with 18 bases sitting between them. CDR3 length: 15 residues. CDR1 and CDR2 from the germline V gene are LNHDA and SQIVND (reference sequence). For the CDR3, the DNA is TGTGCCAGTAGCTCAAGCGGGACAGCAGGAGATACGCAGTATTTT. Protein product: CASSSSGTAGDTQYF.

This clonotype was counted ten times or more. The V gene is TRBV11-2, the J gene TRBJ2-3; 10 positions agree with TRBD2. CDR1 is SGHAT, CDR2 FQNNGV, per germline. J was trimmed by 2 bases and V by 4 bases; bases with no gene match: 6. The CDR3 consists of 16 residues. The CDR3 coding sequence is TGTGCCAGCAGCTCTCGGACTAGCGGTCTCACAGATACGCAGTATTTT. Protein: CASSSRTSGLTDTQYF. The full variable domain, in which reference TRBV11-2 and TRBJ2-3 provide the parts outside the CDR3, is EAGVAQSPRYKIIEKRQSVAFWCNPISGHATLYWYQQILGQGPKLLIQFQNNGVVDDSQLPKDRFSAERLKGVDSTLKIQPAKLEDSAVYLCASSSRTSGLTDTQYFGPGTRLTVL.

This chain joins TRBV7-9 and TRBJ2-2; TRBD2 agrees at 7 bases. V was pared by 4 bases and J by 5 bases, with 4 bases of the junction left unmatched. The CDR3 totals 14 residues. CDR1 SEHNR and CDR2 FQNEAQ come from the germline V gene (reference sequence). CDR3 residues: CASSSREGTGELFF. CDR3 DNA sequence: TGTGCCAGCAGCTCTAGGGAGGGGACCGGGGAGCTGTTTTTT.

This clonotype occurred many times. This sequence joins TRBV3-1 and TRBJ1-1, with D unresolved. Germline assignment: CDR1 LGHDT and CDR2 YNNKEL (reference sequence). The germline V and J ends were trimmed by 4 bases and 4 bases, with 13 bases remaining between them. The CDR3 covers 14 residues. CDR3 nucleotides: TGTGCCAGCAGCCCTACTCCGGGAAGCACTGAAGCTTTCTTT. Its protein is CASSPTPGSTEAFF.

A remark on this clonotype: Just one base apart from a much larger clone, this may be a read error. The missing conserved phenylalanine or tryptophan at the end of this CDR3 makes a read error likely. V gene TRBV30 combines with J gene TRBJ2-1; D may correspond to TRBD1 or TRBD2 (5 bases each). Germline-derived CDR1 and CDR2 are GTSNPN and SVGIG (reference sequence). The CDR3 loop spans 13 amino acids. V was trimmed by 8 bases and J by 8 bases, leaving 19 bases between them. CDR3 amino acids: CAKSQGEGDEQFL. The CDR3 nucleotides are TGTGCCAAGAGCCAGGGAGAGGGCGATGAGCAGTTCCTC.

At least ten counts were recorded for this clonotype. The gene calls are TRBV9 and TRBJ2-1; D remains unclear. V gave up 2 bases and J gave up 6 bases, with 15 bases separating them. This CDR3 has 15 residues. The germline V gene has CDR1 SGDLS and CDR2 YYNGEE. The CDR3 DNA sequence: TGTGCCAGCAGCGTCTCCCTGGACGAAGGCAATGAGCAGTTCTTC. Amino acid sequence: CASSVSLDEGNEQFF.